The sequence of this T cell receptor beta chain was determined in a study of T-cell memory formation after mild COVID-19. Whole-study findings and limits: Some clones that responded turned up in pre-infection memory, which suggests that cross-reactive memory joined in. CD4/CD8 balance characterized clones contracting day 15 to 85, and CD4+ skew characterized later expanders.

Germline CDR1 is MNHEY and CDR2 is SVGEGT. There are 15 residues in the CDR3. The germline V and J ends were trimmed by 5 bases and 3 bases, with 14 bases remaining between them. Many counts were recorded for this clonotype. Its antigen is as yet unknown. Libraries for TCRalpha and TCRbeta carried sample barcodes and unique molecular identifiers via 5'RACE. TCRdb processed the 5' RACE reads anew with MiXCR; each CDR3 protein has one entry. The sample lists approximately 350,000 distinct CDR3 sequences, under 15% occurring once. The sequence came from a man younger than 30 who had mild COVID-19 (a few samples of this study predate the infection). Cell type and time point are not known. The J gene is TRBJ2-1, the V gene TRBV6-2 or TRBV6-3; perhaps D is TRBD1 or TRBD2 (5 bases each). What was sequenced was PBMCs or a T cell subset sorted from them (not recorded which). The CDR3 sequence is CASSPLGRGYNEQFF. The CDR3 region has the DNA TGTGCCAGCAGTCCCCTGGGACGCGGCTACAATGAGCAGTTCTTC.